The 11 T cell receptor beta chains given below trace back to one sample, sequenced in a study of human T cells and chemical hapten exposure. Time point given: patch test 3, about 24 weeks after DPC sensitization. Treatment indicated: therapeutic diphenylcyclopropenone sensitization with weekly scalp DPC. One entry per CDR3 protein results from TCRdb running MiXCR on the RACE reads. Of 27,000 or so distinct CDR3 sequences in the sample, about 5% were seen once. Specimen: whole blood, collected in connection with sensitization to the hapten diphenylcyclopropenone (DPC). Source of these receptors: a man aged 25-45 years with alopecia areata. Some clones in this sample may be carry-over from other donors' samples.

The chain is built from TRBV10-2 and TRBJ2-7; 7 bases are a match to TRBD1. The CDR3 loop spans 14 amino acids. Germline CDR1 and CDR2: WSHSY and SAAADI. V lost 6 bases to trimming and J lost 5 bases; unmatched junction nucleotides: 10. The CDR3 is CASRYLTGSHEQYF. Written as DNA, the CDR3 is TGCGCCAGCAGATACCTGACAGGGTCCCACGAGCAGTACTTC.

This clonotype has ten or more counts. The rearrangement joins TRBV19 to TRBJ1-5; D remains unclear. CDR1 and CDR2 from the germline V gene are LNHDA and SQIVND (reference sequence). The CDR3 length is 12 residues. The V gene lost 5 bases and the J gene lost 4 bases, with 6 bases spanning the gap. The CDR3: CASSGRNQPQHF. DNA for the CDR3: TGTGCCAGTAGTGGGAGGAATCAGCCCCAGCATTTT.

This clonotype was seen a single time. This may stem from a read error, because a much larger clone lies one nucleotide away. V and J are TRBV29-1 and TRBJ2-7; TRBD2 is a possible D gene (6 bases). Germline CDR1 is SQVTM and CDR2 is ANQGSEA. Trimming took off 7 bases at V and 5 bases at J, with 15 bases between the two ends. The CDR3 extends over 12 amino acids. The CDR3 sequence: CSAATRSHEQYF. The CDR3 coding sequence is TGCAGCGCCGCGACTAGGTCCCACGAGCAGTACTTC.

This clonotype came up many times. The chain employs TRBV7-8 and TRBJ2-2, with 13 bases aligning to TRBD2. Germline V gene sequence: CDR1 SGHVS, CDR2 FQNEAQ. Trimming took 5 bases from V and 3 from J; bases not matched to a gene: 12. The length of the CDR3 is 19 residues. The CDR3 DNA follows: TGTGCCAGCAGCGCTACCTGGACTAGCGGGAGTAGGGACACCGGGGAGCTGTTTTTT. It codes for CASSATWTSGSRDTGELFF.

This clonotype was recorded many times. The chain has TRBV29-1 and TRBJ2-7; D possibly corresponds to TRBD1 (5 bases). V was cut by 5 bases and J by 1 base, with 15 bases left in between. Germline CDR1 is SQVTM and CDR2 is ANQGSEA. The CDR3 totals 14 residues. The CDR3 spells CSVLWEQVSYEQYF. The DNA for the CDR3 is TGCAGCGTTTTATGGGAACAGGTATCCTACGAGCAGTACTTC.

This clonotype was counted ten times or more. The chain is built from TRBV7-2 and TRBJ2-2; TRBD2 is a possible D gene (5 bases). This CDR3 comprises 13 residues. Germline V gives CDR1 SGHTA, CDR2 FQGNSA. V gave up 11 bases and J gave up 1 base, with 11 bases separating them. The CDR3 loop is CALAVQNTGELFF. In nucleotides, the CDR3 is TGTGCCCTAGCTGTTCAGAACACCGGGGAGCTGTTTTTT.

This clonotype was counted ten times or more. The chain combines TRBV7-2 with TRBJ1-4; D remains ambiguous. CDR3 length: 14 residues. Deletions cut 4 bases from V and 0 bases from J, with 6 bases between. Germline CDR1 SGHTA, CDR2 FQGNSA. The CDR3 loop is CASSSYSTNEKLFF. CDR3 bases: TGTGCCAGCAGCTCCTATTCAACTAATGAAAAACTGTTTTTT.

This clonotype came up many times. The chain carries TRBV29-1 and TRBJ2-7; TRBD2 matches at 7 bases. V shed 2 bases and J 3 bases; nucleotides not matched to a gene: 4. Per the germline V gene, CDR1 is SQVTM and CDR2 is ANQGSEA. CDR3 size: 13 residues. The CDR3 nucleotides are TGCAGCGTTGAAACGGGAGGCGACTACGAGCAGTACTTC. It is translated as CSVETGGDYEQYF.

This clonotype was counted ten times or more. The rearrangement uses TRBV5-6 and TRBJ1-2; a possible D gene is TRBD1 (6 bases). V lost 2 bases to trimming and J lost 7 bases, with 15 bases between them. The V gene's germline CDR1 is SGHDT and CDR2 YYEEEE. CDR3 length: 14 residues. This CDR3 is CASSFVGGGRGYTF. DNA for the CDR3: TGTGCCAGCAGCTTCGTGGGGGGCGGACGTGGCTACACCTTC.

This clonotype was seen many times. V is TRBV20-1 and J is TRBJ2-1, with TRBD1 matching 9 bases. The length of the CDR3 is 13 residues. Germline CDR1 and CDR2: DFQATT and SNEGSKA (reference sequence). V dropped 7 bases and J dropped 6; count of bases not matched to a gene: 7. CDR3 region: CSGRWDRVNEQFF. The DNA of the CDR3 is TGCAGTGGCCGTTGGGACAGGGTCAATGAGCAGTTCTTC.

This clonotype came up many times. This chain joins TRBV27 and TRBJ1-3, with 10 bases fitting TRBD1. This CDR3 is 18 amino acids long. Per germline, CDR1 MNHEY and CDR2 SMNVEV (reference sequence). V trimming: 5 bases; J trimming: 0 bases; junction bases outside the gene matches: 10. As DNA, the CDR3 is TGTGCCAGCAGTCCGGGGACAGGGGACCCTTTCTCTGGAAACACCATATATTTT. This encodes CASSPGTGDPFSGNTIYF.